Each of the 11 T cell receptor beta chains below was sequenced from the same sample in a study of OX40 agonist ivuxolimab in advanced cancers. TCRdb keeps only in-frame clones here, not all; method: immunoSEQ multiplex PCR. Of some 68,000 clones listed, 86% are singletons. The material was CD4+ or CD8+ T cells sorted from blood, obtained in a trial of the OX40 agonist ivuxolimab. The receptors shown here come from an adult with an advanced solid tumor such as melanoma, head and neck, liver or kidney cancer.

The rearrangement joins TRBV7-9 to TRBJ2-7; 7 bases are a match to TRBD1. The CDR3 has 19 residues. With V trimmed by 4 bases and J by 3 bases, 21 bases remained unmatched. The germline V gene has CDR1 SEHNR and CDR2 FQNEAQ (reference sequence). Here the CDR3 DNA reads TGTGCCAGCAGCTCACTGAGACAGAAACCGGGACAGAGATTCTACGAGCAGTACTTC. Translated: CASSSLRQKPGQRFYEQYF. Using reference TRBV7-9 and TRBJ2-7 for the parts outside the CDR3, the full variable domain is DTGVSQNPRHKITKRGQNVTFRCDPISEHNRLYWYRQTLGQGPEFLTYFQNEAQLEKSRLLSDRFSAERPKGSFSTLEIQRTEQGDSAMYLCASSSLRQKPGQRFYEQYFGPGTRLTVT.

The chain is built from TRBV28 and TRBJ2-7, with D possibly being TRBD2 (6 bases). V lost 6 bases and J lost 6, with 15 bases in between. The CDR3 covers 13 residues. CDR1 and CDR2 from the germline V gene are MDHEN and SYDVKM. The CDR3 loop is CASRLREFGEQYF. DNA of the CDR3: TGTGCCAGCAGATTACGGGAGTTTGGCGAGCAGTACTTC.

The V call is TRBV19, the J call TRBJ2-2; D is ambiguous. V dropped 3 bases and J dropped 6 bases, with 8 bases sitting between them. This CDR3 is built from 13 residues. Germline CDR1 LNHDA, CDR2 SQIVND (reference sequence). The CDR3 reads CASSIEASGELFF. The CDR3, as DNA: TGTGCCAGTAGTATCGAGGCGTCCGGGGAGCTGTTTTTT.

The V gene is TRBV19, the J gene TRBJ1-5; D is perhaps TRBD1 (6 bases). The CDR3 totals 14 residues. CDR1 LNHDA and CDR2 SQIVND come from the germline V gene (reference sequence). V shed 5 bases and J shed 2 bases, with 10 bases lying between them. CDR3 residues: CASSSTGGNQPQHF. CDR3 coding DNA: TGTGCCAGTAGTTCGACAGGTGGCAATCAGCCCCAGCATTTT.

V is TRBV9 and J is TRBJ2-3; TRBD2 agrees at 7 bases. V shed 3 bases, J shed 2 bases, and the junction held 3 bases outside the gene matches. This CDR3 comprises 14 residues. Germline-derived CDR1 and CDR2 are SGDLS and YYNGEE. The CDR3 is CASSGDYSTDTQYF. The DNA of the CDR3 is TGTGCCAGCAGCGGGGACTACTCCACAGATACGCAGTATTTT.

This clone is a singleton in its sample. The gene calls are TRBV28 and TRBJ2-7; D is unresolved. Looked up from germline, CDR1 is MDHEN and CDR2 is SYDVKM. Trimming took off 6 bases at V and 2 bases at J, with 8 bases between the two ends. CDR3 length: 12 amino acids. The CDR3 DNA is TGTGCCAGCAGGGCAGGAGCCTACGAGCAGTACTTC. Encoded protein: CASRAGAYEQYF.

The rearrangement links TRBV7-3 to TRBJ1-5; perhaps TRBD1 as D (6 bases). Trimming stripped 7 bases from V and 6 bases from J, with 13 bases between. The CDR3 covers 13 residues. Germline V gene sequence: CDR1 SGHTA, CDR2 FQGTGA. Written as DNA, the CDR3 is TGTGCCAGCAACTGGCAGGGGATTCAGCCCCAGCATTTT. This translates into CASNWQGIQPQHF.

The gene calls are TRBV19 and TRBJ2-2; D is undetermined. Per the germline V gene, CDR1 is LNHDA and CDR2 is SQIVND (reference sequence). The V and J ends lost 5 bases and 1 base respectively, with 14 bases between them. This CDR3 spans 16 amino acids. The DNA for the CDR3 is TGTGCCAGTAGTCCCTGGACCGGGCAGAACACCGGGGAGCTGTTTTTT. Translated, it gives CASSPWTGQNTGELFF.

This clone was seen once. The chain links TRBV10-3 to TRBJ2-3; D is undetermined. Per the germline V gene, CDR1 is ENHRY and CDR2 is SYGVKD. The CDR3 runs to 14 residues. Deletions cut 4 bases from V and 0 bases from J, with 8 bases between. CDR3 in DNA: TGTGCCATCAGTGCCGATCCTAGCACAGATACGCAGTATTTT. As protein: CAISADPSTDTQYF.

The rearrangement uses TRBV28 and TRBJ2-5; TRBD1 matches 7 bases. The germline CDR1 and CDR2 sequences are MDHEN and SYDVKM. Losses at the gene ends were 6 bases for V and 7 bases for J; bases not matched to a gene: 8. The CDR3 extends over 13 amino acids. The CDR3 DNA sequence: TGTGCCAGCAGAACAGGGGATAGGGGGACCCAGTACTTC. Translation gives CASRTGDRGTQYF.

This clone occurred once. The chain links TRBV9 to TRBJ1-1; unclear D gene. V lost 1 base, J lost 6 bases, and 10 bases lay in between. CDR1 is SGDLS, CDR2 YYNGEE, per germline. This CDR3 region has 13 residues. In DNA form, the CDR3 reads TGTGCCAGCAGCGTACTAACAGCTCCTGAAGCTTTCTTT. Its translation: CASSVLTAPEAFF.